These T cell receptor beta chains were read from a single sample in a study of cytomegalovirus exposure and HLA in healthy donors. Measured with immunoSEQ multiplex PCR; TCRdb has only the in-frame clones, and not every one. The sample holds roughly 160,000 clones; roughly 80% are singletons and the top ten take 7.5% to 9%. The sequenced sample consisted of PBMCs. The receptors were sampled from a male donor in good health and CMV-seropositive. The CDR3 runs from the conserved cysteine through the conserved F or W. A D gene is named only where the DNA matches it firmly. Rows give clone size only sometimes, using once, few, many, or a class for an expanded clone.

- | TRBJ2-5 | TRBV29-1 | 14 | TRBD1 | CSVGQGALWETQYF
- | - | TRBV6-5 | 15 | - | CASSYSGLLIYEQYF
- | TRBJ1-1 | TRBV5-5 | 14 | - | CASSLGQLITEAFF
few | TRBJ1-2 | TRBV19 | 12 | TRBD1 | CASSRQGYGYTF
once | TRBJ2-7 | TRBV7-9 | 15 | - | CSSSLTRLSSSEQYF
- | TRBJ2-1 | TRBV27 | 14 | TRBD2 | CASSGLAGNNEQFF
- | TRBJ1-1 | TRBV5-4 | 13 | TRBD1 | CASRDRGNTEAFF
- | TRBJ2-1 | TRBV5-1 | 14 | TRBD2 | CASRPGTSKSEQFF
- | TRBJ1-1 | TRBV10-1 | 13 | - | CASSEAVGTEAFF
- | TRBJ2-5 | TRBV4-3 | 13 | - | CASSQASGETQYF
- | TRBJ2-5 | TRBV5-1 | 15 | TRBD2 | CASSISGRAGETQYF
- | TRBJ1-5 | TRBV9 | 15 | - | CASSVGWAGDQPQHF
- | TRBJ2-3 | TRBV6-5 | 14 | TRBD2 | CASSPGLSTDTQYF
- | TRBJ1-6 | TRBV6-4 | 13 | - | CASSTGLDSPLHF
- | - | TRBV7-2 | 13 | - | CASSLDSGYEQYF
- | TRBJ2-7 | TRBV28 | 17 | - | CASSFVFGETFSYEQYF
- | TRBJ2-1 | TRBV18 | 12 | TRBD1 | CASSMDRDEQFF
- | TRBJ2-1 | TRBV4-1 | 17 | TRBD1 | CASSRDPPGQSMYEQFF
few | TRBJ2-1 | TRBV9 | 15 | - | CASSVVNGGYNEQFF
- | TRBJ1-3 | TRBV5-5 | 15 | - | CASSLVREGGNTIYF
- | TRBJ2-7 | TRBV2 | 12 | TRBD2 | CAGRLARNEQYF
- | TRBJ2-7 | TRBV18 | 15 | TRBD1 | CASFSGTGGIYEQYF